These 24 T cell receptor beta chains were sequenced from one sample in a study of blood T cell repertoires in COVID-19. Produced via immunoSEQ multiplex PCR; TCRdb's table is partial and in-frame only. The top ten clones hold around an eighth of a sample with 95,000 to 150,000 clones, about four fifths of them seen once. Sequenced input: peripheral blood. The receptors were sampled from a human donor in a cohort sampled during active COVID-19.

This chain links TRBV5-1 with TRBJ2-3, with 9 bases aligning to TRBD1. The CDR3 contains 15 residues. After removal of 4 bases from V and 1 base from J, the junction contained 4 bases not matched to a gene. The germline gives CDR1 SGHRS, CDR2 YFSETQ. CDR3 region: CASSEGQGRTDTQYF. Written as DNA, the CDR3 is TGCGCCAGCAGCGAGGGACAGGGCCGCACAGATACGCAGTATTTT.

V and J are TRBV27 and TRBJ2-5; 10 bases line up with TRBD1. Germline V gene data show CDR1 as MNHEY and CDR2 as SMNVEV (reference sequence). CDR3 length: 14 residues. Trimming cost V 2 bases and J 5 bases; bases outside gene matches: 2. CDR3 amino acids: CASSLRQGAETQYF. CDR3 DNA sequence: TGTGCCAGCAGTTTAAGACAGGGGGCGGAGACCCAGTACTTC.

The gene calls are TRBV21-1 and TRBJ1-2; the listed D gene, TRBD1, was not tested against the DNA. TRBV21-1 has pseudogene status. The length of the CDR3 is 16 residues. CDR3 nucleotide sequence: TGTGCCAGCAGTGGGACAGGGGATCCCATCTTCTATGGCTACACCTTC. Translated: CASSGTGDPIFYGYTF.

The rearrangement uses TRBV2 and TRBJ1-5; 7 bases map to TRBD1. The germline V gene has CDR1 SNHLY and CDR2 FYNNEI. With 7 bases clipped from V and 2 bases from J, the junction kept 8 bases outside the gene matches. The CDR3 consists of 15 residues. The CDR3 nucleotides read TGTGCCAGCACCGACAGGGTTGGGGGCAATCAGCCCCAGCATTTT. Residues: CASTDRVGGNQPQHF.

The V and J genes are TRBV5-1 and TRBJ2-3; a possible D gene is TRBD1 (6 bases). The CDR3 is 17 amino acids. Germline CDR1 is SGHRS and CDR2 is YFSETQ. Trimming removed 0 bases at V and 4 bases at J, with 18 bases between. In DNA form, the CDR3 reads TGCGCCAGCAGCTTGGAGGGGGTGAGCCCCGGGGCAGATACGCAGTATTTT. It specifies CASSLEGVSPGADTQYF. Combining the CDR3 with reference TRBV5-1 and TRBJ2-3 gives the whole variable domain KAGVTQTPRYLIKTRGQQVTLSCSPISGHRSVSWYQQTPGQGLQFLFEYFSETQRNKGNFPGRFSGRQFSNSRSEMNVSTLELGDSALYLCASSLEGVSPGADTQYFGPGTRLTVL.

The chain couples TRBV6-1 to TRBJ2-5; maybe TRBD1 (6 bases). CDR3 length equals 16 residues. Trimming removed 2 bases from V and 0 bases from J, with 13 bases in between. Germline assignment: CDR1 MNHNS and CDR2 SASEGT. The CDR3, as DNA: TGTGCCAGCAGTGAAAGGGGGAACTGGTACCAAGAGACCCAGTACTTC. It codes for CASSERGNWYQETQYF.

V is TRBV28 and J is TRBJ2-1; 10 bases are shared with TRBD1. The CDR3 has 14 residues. Germline V gives CDR1 MDHEN, CDR2 SYDVKM. The J segment lost 11 bases and the V segment lost 6 bases, leaving 10 bases of the junction unmatched. CDR3 loop: CASSDGTGVIKQFF. CDR3 coding DNA: TGTGCCAGCAGCGACGGGACAGGGGTAATAAAGCAGTTCTTC. The whole variable domain, remainder taken from reference TRBV28 and TRBJ2-1, is DVKVTQSSRYLVKRTGEKVFLECVQDMDHENMFWYRQDPGLGLRLIYFSYDVKMKEKGDIPEGYSVSREKKERFSLILESASTNQTSMYLCASSDGTGVIKQFFGPGTRLTVL.

This chain links TRBV3-1 (or the pseudogene TRBV3-2) with TRBJ2-7; a weak D match, TRBD1 (5 bases). The CDR3 contains 16 residues. V was cut by 0 bases and J by 3 bases, with 15 bases left in between. Germline values: CDR1 LGHDT, CDR2 YNNKEL (reference sequence). The chain's CDR3 is CASSQDQEDIYYEQYF. The CDR3 DNA follows: TGTGCCAGCAGCCAAGATCAAGAGGACATTTACTACGAGCAGTACTTC.

The rearrangement uses TRBV10-3 and TRBJ2-3; D may be TRBD1 (6 bases). Germline assignment: CDR1 ENHRY and CDR2 SYGVKD. Trimming took off 6 bases at V and 1 base at J, with 8 bases between the two ends. The CDR3 has 13 amino acids. CDR3 amino acids: CAIRAGGTDTQYF. For the CDR3, the DNA is TGTGCCATCAGGGCAGGGGGCACAGATACGCAGTATTTT.

As DNA, the CDR3 is TGTGCCAGCAGGGGGGCGACGGAGAGGACAGATACGCAGTATTTT. Protein: CASRGATERTDTQYF. The chain employs TRBV6-5 and TRBJ2-3; weak D call: TRBD1 (6 bases). Between the trimmed V and J ends, which lost 6 bases and 3 bases, there was a span of 16 bases. The CDR3 extends over 15 amino acids. The germline V gene has CDR1 MNHEY and CDR2 SVGAGI.

The chain couples TRBV6-6 to TRBJ1-5; 9 bases are shared with TRBD1. V lost 6 bases, J lost 5 bases, and 2 bases stayed unmatched. Germline CDR1 is MNHNY and CDR2 is SVGAGI (reference sequence). The CDR3 runs 13 residues. CDR3 DNA: TGTGCCAGCAGACGACAGGGGGATCAGCCCCAGCATTTT. It codes for CASRRQGDQPQHF.

The chain has TRBV18 and TRBJ2-1; D is uncertain. Germline V gene data show CDR1 as KGHSH and CDR2 as LQKENI. This CDR3 comprises 13 residues. Deletions cut 6 bases from V and 0 bases from J, with 6 bases between. CDR3 amino acids: CASSPSSYNEQFF. As DNA, the CDR3 is TGTGCCAGCTCCCCTAGCTCCTACAATGAGCAGTTCTTC.

This clone was counted only a few times. V and J are TRBV4-1 and TRBJ1-4; tentatively, D is TRBD1 (6 bases). CDR3 length: 14 amino acids. Trimming removed 5 bases from V and 8 bases from J, with 15 bases in between. Germline loops: CDR1 MGHRA, CDR2 YSYEKL. Here the CDR3 DNA reads TGCGCCAGCAGCGCTGGGGGGGCGGCAGAAAAACTGTTTTTT. Its translation is CASSAGGAAEKLFF.

The rearrangement joins TRBV7-2 to TRBJ2-4, with D possibly being TRBD2 (5 bases). The germline V gene has CDR1 SGHTA and CDR2 FQGNSA. The CDR3 has 16 amino acids. V was clipped by 5 bases and J by 3 bases, with 17 bases between them. The CDR3 nucleotides read TGTGCCAGCAGCACCGGGGATTTCCGGGTCAAAAACATTCAGTACTTC. This sequence encodes CASSTGDFRVKNIQYF.

This chain uses TRBV29-1 with TRBJ2-1; TRBD2 aligns across 8 bases. The germline V gene encodes CDR1 SQVTM and CDR2 ANQGSEA. J lost 8 bases, V lost 4 bases, and 7 bases had no gene match. The CDR3 runs 13 residues. The CDR3, as DNA: TGCAGCGTTGTACTAGCGGATAGCGATGAGCAGTTCTTC. Translation: CSVVLADSDEQFF.

This clone was seen a single time. V usage is TRBV5-1 and J usage is TRBJ2-7; D is ambiguous. The CDR3 spans 14 residues. The V and J ends lost 6 bases and 1 base respectively, with 14 bases between them. Germline V gene data show CDR1 as SGHRS and CDR2 as YFSETQ. CDR3 nucleotide sequence: TGCGCCAGCAAGTTAACGGGTTTTTCCTACGAGCAGTACTTC. Translating gives CASKLTGFSYEQYF.

This clone has just a few counts. The chain employs TRBV6-5 and TRBJ1-5, with D perhaps TRBD1 (5 bases). Germline CDR1 and CDR2: MNHEY and SVGAGI. Deletions cut 7 bases from V and 2 bases from J, with 12 bases between. The CDR3 length is 14 residues. CDR3: CASTGHQGNQPQHF. The CDR3 DNA reads TGTGCCAGCACTGGACACCAGGGCAATCAGCCCCAGCATTTT.

The J gene is TRBJ1-2, the V gene TRBV7-2, with 7 bases identical to TRBD1. The junction had 7 bases not matched to a gene; V was cut back by 5 bases and J by 1 base. There are 15 residues in the CDR3. From germline, CDR1 is SGHTA and CDR2 FQGNSA. The CDR3 nucleotides are TGTGCCAGCAGCCCCGCTACAGGGGTTAACTATGGCTACACCTTC. Encoded protein: CASSPATGVNYGYTF.

V gene TRBV7-9 combines with J gene TRBJ1-3; D gene uncertain. The length of the CDR3 is 16 residues. Trimming removed 4 bases at V and 0 bases at J, with 13 bases between. Germline CDR1 reads SEHNR; CDR2 reads FQNEAQ (reference sequence). CDR3 protein: CASSSAQVYSGNTIYF. The DNA of the CDR3 is TGTGCCAGCAGCTCCGCCCAGGTTTACTCTGGAAACACCATATATTTT.

The V and J genes are TRBV24-1 and TRBJ2-3, with no clear D. The germline V gene encodes CDR1 KGHDR and CDR2 SFDVKD. V lost 0 bases and J 0 bases, leaving 12 bases between the germline ends. The CDR3 is made up of 17 amino acids. The CDR3 protein is CATSDLSGPSSTDTQYF. CDR3 bases: TGTGCCACCAGTGATTTGTCTGGCCCTTCTAGCACAGATACGCAGTATTTT.

The V call is TRBV7-9, the J call TRBJ2-7, with TRBD2 identical over 9 bases. The CDR3 contains 15 residues. The J segment lost 2 bases and the V segment lost 9 bases, leaving 11 bases of the junction unmatched. Per the germline V gene, CDR1 is SEHNR and CDR2 is FQNEAQ (reference sequence). The CDR3 DNA reads as TGTGCCAGACGAAAGACCCTAGCGGGGACCTACGAGCAGTACTTC. The encoded protein is CARRKTLAGTYEQYF.

The chain uses TRBV27 and TRBJ2-1; TRBD1 matches at 7 bases. The J segment lost 6 bases and the V segment lost 4 bases, leaving 3 bases of the junction unmatched. This CDR3 contains 13 residues. Germline loops: CDR1 MNHEY, CDR2 SMNVEV (reference sequence). Here the CDR3 reads CASSSGQSNEQFF. CDR3 coding DNA: TGTGCCAGCAGTTCGGGACAGTCCAATGAGCAGTTCTTC.

This chain links TRBV28 with TRBJ1-4; D uncertain. CDR1 is MDHEN, CDR2 SYDVKM, per germline. The CDR3 totals 12 residues. Trimming removed 10 bases from V and 10 bases from J, with 16 bases in between. The DNA of the CDR3 is TGTGCCACCTTTCCCGCGAGCGGAAAACTGTTTTTT. Translated: CATFPASGKLFF.

The genes are TRBV18 and TRBJ2-1, with TRBD1 identical over 7 bases. With V trimmed by 3 bases and J by 8 bases, 10 bases remained unmatched. The CDR3 loop spans 15 amino acids. Germline CDR1 is KGHSH and CDR2 is LQKENI. The CDR3, as DNA: TGTGCCAGCTCACCGAGAGGGGGCGCGGGCGATGAGCAGTTCTTC. Its translation: CASSPRGGAGDEQFF.